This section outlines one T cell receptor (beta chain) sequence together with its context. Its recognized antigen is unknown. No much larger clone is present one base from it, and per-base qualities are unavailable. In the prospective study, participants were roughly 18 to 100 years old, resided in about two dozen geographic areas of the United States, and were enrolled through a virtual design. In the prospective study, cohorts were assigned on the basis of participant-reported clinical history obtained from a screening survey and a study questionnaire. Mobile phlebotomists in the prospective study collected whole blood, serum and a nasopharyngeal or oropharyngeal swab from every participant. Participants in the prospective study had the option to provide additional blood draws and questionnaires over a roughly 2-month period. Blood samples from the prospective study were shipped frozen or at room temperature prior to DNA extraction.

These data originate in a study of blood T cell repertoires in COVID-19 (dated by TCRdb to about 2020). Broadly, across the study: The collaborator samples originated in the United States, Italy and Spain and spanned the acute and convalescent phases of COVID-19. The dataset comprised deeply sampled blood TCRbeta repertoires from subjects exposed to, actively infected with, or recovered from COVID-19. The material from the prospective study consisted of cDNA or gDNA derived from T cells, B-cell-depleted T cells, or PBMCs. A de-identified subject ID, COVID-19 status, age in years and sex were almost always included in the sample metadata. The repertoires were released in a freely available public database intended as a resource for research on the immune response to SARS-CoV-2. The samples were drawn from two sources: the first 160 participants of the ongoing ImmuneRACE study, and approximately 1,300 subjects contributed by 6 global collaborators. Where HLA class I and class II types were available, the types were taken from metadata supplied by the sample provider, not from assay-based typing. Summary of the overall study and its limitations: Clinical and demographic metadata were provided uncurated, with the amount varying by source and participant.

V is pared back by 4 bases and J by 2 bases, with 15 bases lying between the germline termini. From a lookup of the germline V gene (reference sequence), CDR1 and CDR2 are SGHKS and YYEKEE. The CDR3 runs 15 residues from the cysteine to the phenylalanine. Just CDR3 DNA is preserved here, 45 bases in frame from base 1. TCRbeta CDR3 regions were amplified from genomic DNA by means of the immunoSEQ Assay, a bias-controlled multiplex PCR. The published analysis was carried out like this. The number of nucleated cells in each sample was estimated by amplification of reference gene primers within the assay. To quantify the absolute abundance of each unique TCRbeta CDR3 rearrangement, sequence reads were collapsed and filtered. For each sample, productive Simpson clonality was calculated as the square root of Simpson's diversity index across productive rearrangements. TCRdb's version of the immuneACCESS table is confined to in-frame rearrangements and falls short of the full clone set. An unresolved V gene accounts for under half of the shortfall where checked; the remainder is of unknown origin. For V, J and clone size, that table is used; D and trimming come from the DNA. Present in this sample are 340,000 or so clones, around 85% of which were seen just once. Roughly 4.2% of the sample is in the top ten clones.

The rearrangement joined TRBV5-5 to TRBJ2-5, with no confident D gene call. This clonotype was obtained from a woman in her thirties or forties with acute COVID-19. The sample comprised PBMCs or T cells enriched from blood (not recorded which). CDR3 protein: CASSPLARIQETQYF. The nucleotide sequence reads TGTGCCAGCAGCCCCCTGGCTCGAATACAAGAGACCCAGTACTTC.